The 20 T cell receptor beta chains presented below share a single source sample, sequenced in a study of cytomegalovirus exposure and HLA in healthy donors. The PCR employed 60 Vbeta primers together with 13 Jbeta primers. Some clones are missing from TCRdb's copy, which holds only in-frame ones; the method was immunoSEQ multiplex PCR. This sample has 60,000 to 70,000 clones, with approximately 58% found just once. Sequences were obtained from PBMCs. The origin of the receptors is a woman aged 50 to 65 in good health and CMV-seronegative.

The chain uses TRBV5-6 and TRBJ2-5; D is unresolved. Germline CDR1 SGHDT, CDR2 YYEEEE. The V gene lost 1 base and the J gene lost 2 bases, with 6 bases spanning the gap. The CDR3 is 13 residues long. The CDR3 DNA sequence: TGTGCCAGCAGCTTGAGAGAACAAGAGACCCAGTACTTC. Translated, it gives CASSLREQETQYF.

The chain couples TRBV5-6 to TRBJ1-2; 8 bases fit TRBD1. The ends lost 3 bases at V and 0 bases at J; junction bases unmatched: 7. CDR1 is SGHDT, CDR2 YYEEEE, per germline. The CDR3 has 16 amino acids. This CDR3 reads CASSWEDRGTNYGYTF. For the CDR3, the DNA is TGTGCCAGCAGCTGGGAAGACAGGGGAACTAACTATGGCTACACCTTC.

The rearrangement joins TRBV19 to TRBJ1-2, with 8 bases aligning to TRBD1. The length of the CDR3 is 16 residues. The V gene end was trimmed by 6 bases and the J gene end by 5 bases; junction bases not matched to a gene: 14. The V gene's germline CDR1 is LNHDA and CDR2 SQIVND (reference sequence). CDR3 sequence reads: CASRTYDGTGRYGYTF. CDR3 nucleotides: TGTGCCAGTAGGACCTATGATGGGACAGGCCGTTATGGCTACACCTTC.

This chain uses TRBV5-1 with TRBJ1-1; D uncertain. The V end lost 0 bases, the J end lost 8 bases, and 11 bases lay between the germline ends. This CDR3 comprises 13 residues. Germline V CDR1 and CDR2: SGHRS, YFSETQ. The CDR3 protein is CASSLGWRAEAFF. The CDR3, as DNA: TGCGCCAGCAGCTTGGGGTGGCGGGCAGAAGCTTTCTTT.

The rearrangement uses TRBV5-1 and TRBJ2-6; D might be TRBD1 (5 bases). With 1 base removed from V and 0 bases from J, the gap between germline ends came to 11 bases. From germline, CDR1 is SGHRS and CDR2 YFSETQ. The CDR3 is 17 residues long. The CDR3 sequence is CASSLRRQTSGANVLTF. DNA for the CDR3: TGCGCCAGCAGCTTGAGGCGACAGACCTCTGGGGCCAACGTCCTGACTTTC.

This clone was recorded a few times. This rearrangement joins TRBV29-1 to TRBJ1-1, with D maybe TRBD1 (6 bases). The CDR3 is 13 residues long. The germline V gene has CDR1 SQVTM and CDR2 ANQGSEA. The ends were cut back, 0 bases at V and 5 bases at J, with 10 bases in the middle. The CDR3 nucleotides read TGCAGCGTTGAAGAGGGGGCTATGACTGAAGCTTTCTTT. Its protein is CSVEEGAMTEAFF.

This clone was observed a handful of times. J is TRBJ2-1 and V is TRBV15; 10 bases are shared with TRBD2. Germline lookup yields CDR1 LNHNV and CDR2 YYDKDF (reference sequence). The junction had 10 bases not matched to a gene; V was cut back by 5 bases and J by 0 bases. The CDR3 totals 18 residues. Written as DNA, the CDR3 is TGTGCCACCAGCCCCCGCATAGCGGGAGGACGCTCCTACAATGAGCAGTTCTTC. Residues: CATSPRIAGGRSYNEQFF.

Worth noting for this clone: This specimen includes other DNA sequences encoding the same CDR3. V usage is TRBV4-3 and J usage is TRBJ2-7; weak D call: TRBD2 (6 bases). Germline V CDR1 and CDR2: LGHNA, YSLEER. Trimming stripped 4 bases from V and 7 bases from J, with 17 bases between. The CDR3 is 14 residues long. CDR3 sequence reads: CASSPGLGPGEQYF. Here the CDR3 DNA reads TGCGCCAGCAGCCCGGGACTGGGACCTGGGGAGCAGTACTTC.

This clone showed up just a few times. The genes are TRBV5-1 and TRBJ1-2, with 9 bases aligning to TRBD1. Trimming removed 4 bases from V and 2 bases from J; junction bases left unmatched: 6. The germline V gene has CDR1 SGHRS and CDR2 YFSETQ. This CDR3 comprises 15 residues. CDR3 loop: CASSPQGQGNYGYTF. The DNA of the CDR3 is TGCGCCAGCAGCCCGCAAGGACAGGGGAACTATGGCTACACCTTC.

This clone was picked up one time. The J gene is TRBJ2-1, the V gene TRBV7-2; possibly TRBD2 for D (6 bases). V was cut by 6 bases and J by 10 bases, with 22 bases left in between. CDR1 SGHTA and CDR2 FQGNSA come from the germline V gene. The CDR3 contains 15 residues. The CDR3 reads CASRPFGPVREEQFF. Here the CDR3 DNA reads TGTGCCAGCAGACCATTCGGACCCGTTCGGGAGGAGCAGTTCTTC.

This clone was observed a handful of times. The chain uses TRBV4-3 and TRBJ1-4, with TRBD1 matching 8 bases. This CDR3 is 14 amino acids long. Germline lookup yields CDR1 LGHNA and CDR2 YSLEER. Trimming took 0 bases from V and 8 from J; bases not matched to a gene: 2. The chain's CDR3 is CASSQDTGGEKLFF. CDR3 in DNA: TGCGCCAGCAGCCAAGATACAGGGGGAGAAAAACTGTTTTTT.

The J gene is TRBJ1-4, the V gene TRBV6-5; TRBD1 is a possible D gene (6 bases). The V gene's germline CDR1 is MNHEY and CDR2 SVGAGI. V was trimmed by 6 bases and J by 5 bases, leaving 13 bases between them. CDR3 size: 14 residues. The CDR3 bases are TGTGCCAGCAGCCTTCTAGGGGGAAATGAAAAACTGTTTTTT. Translating it yields CASSLLGGNEKLFF.

In its sample, this clone was seen a few times. The CDR3 protein is CASSLPGAGNTIYF. CDR3 bases: TGTGCCAGCAGCCTTCCGGGTGCCGGAAACACCATATATTTT. The chain combines TRBV6-5 with TRBJ1-3; no definite D call. Trimming left V 6 bases short and J 4 bases short, with 13 bases between. This CDR3 has 14 residues. CDR1 and CDR2 from the germline V gene are MNHEY and SVGAGI.

This clone was picked up a small number of times. The V call is TRBV15, the J call TRBJ2-7; D unclear. CDR1 and CDR2 from the germline V gene are LNHNV and YYDKDF (reference sequence). This CDR3 region has 15 residues. Trimming stripped 0 bases from V and 0 bases from J, with 9 bases between. CDR3 residues: CATSRDIQYSYEQYF. The CDR3 DNA reads TGTGCCACCAGCAGAGATATCCAGTACTCCTACGAGCAGTACTTC.

This clone was observed a few times. The rearrangement links TRBV15 to TRBJ1-4, with 8 nucleotides matching TRBD1. J was trimmed by 5 bases and V by 3 bases; bases with no gene match: 11. The CDR3 contains 17 residues. Per the germline V gene, CDR1 is LNHNV and CDR2 is YYDKDF (reference sequence). CDR3 in DNA: TGTGCCACCAGCAGGGGGCGCTGGGGACAGGCGAATGAAAAACTGTTTTTT. It specifies CATSRGRWGQANEKLFF.

The chain uses TRBV7-8 and TRBJ2-3, with 7 bases fitting TRBD2. The junction had 5 bases not matched to a gene; V was cut back by 5 bases and J by 0 bases. CDR1 is SGHVS, CDR2 FQNEAQ, per germline. The CDR3 has 15 residues. For the CDR3, the DNA is TGTGCCAGCAGCCCAGTCGGGGGGAGCACAGATACGCAGTATTTT. Translation gives CASSPVGGSTDTQYF.

The CDR3: CASRNPGTATYEQYF. The DNA for the CDR3 is TGTGCCAGCAGGAACCCCGGGACTGCGACGTACGAGCAGTACTTC. The chain has TRBV27 and TRBJ2-7, with D possibly being TRBD2 (6 bases). The germline CDR1 and CDR2 sequences are MNHEY and SMNVEV (reference sequence). V lost 6 bases and J 4 bases, leaving 19 bases between the germline ends. The CDR3 is 15 amino acids.

The rearrangement uses TRBV6-5 and TRBJ2-1; maybe TRBD2 (7 bases). CDR1 is MNHEY and CDR2 is SVGAGI in the germline V gene. The CDR3 covers 16 residues. The germline V and J ends were trimmed by 0 bases and 3 bases, with 12 bases remaining between them. CDR3: CASSYSVGGLYNEQFF. CDR3 nucleotide sequence: TGTGCCAGCAGTTACTCGGTCGGGGGGCTCTACAATGAGCAGTTCTTC.

The chain is built from TRBV18 and TRBJ1-4; weak D call: TRBD1 (5 bases). CDR3 size: 15 residues. V lost 3 bases and J 8 bases, leaving 16 bases between the germline ends. Germline V gives CDR1 KGHSH, CDR2 LQKENI. CDR3 region: CASSPSQGGEEKLFF. The CDR3 DNA reads as TGTGCCAGCTCACCGTCCCAGGGAGGAGAGGAAAAACTGTTTTTT.

The chain is built from TRBV4-2 and TRBJ2-2, with 13 positions matching TRBD2. The CDR3 spans 16 residues. CDR1 LGHNA and CDR2 YNFKEQ come from the germline V gene. Unmatched junction bases numbered 1, after V lost 0 bases and J lost 6 bases. The CDR3 DNA sequence: TGTGCCAGCAGCCAAGAGACTAGCGGGAGGTCCGGGGAGCTGTTTTTT. Amino acids: CASSQETSGRSGELFF.